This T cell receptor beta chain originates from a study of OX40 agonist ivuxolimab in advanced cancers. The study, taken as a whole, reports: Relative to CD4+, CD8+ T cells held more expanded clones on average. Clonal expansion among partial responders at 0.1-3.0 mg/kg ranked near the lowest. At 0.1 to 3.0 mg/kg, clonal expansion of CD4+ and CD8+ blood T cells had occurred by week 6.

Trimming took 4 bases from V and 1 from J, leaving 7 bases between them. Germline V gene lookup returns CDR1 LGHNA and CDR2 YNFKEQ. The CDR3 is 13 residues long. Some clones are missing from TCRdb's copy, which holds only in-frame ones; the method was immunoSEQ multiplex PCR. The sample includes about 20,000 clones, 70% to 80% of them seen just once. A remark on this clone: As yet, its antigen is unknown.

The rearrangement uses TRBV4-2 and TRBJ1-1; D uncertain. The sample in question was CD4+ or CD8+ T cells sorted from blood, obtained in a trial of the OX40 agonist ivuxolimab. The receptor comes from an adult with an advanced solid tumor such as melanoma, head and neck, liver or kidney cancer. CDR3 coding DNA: TGTGCCAGCAGCCCCCTCTCGAACACTGAAGCTTTCTTT. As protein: CASSPLSNTEAFF.